This T cell receptor (beta chain) was found in a study of T cell responses to AZD1222 COVID-19 vaccine. CDR3 size: 12 residues. The germline gives CDR1 LGHDT, CDR2 YNNKEL (reference sequence). Trimming took off 1 base at V and 4 bases at J, with 3 bases between the two ends. The protocol was immunoSEQ multiplex PCR, while the TCRdb copy is restricted to in-frame clones and leaves out a portion. The sample has about 120,000 clones, 88% seen once. Specimen: peripheral blood, collected on day 0 of AZD1222 vaccination. J is TRBJ2-3 and V is TRBV3-1 (or the pseudogene TRBV3-2); no reliable D call. The source is an adult in good health. In nucleotides, the CDR3 is TGTGCCAGCAGCCAAGTTCCAGATACGCAGTATTTT. It encodes CASSQVPDTQYF.